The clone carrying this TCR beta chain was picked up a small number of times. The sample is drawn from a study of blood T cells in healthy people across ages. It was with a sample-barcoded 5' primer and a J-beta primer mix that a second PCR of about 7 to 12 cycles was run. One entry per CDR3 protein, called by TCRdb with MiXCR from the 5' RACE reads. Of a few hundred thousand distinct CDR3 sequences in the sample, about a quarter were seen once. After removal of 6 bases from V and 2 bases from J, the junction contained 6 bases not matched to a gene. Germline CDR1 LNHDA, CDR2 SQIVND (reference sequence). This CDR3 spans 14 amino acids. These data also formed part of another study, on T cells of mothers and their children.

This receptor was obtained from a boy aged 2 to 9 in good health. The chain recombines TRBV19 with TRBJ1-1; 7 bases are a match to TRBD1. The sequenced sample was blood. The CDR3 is CASRTGTDNTEAFF. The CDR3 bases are TGTGCCAGTAGGACCGGGACAGATAACACTGAAGCTTTCTTT. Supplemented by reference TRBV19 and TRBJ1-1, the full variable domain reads DGGITQSPKYLFRKEGQNVTLSCEQNLNHDAMYWYRQDPGQGLRLIYYSQIVNDFQKGDIAEGYSVSREKKESFPLTVTSAQKNPTAFYLCASRTGTDNTEAFFGQGTRLTVV.